This TCR beta chain was recovered during a study of T cells after yellow fever vaccination. Study-level results: Some clonotypes, a small share, were shared between CD4 and CD8 compartments. Abundant clonotypes from the bulk population could have been carried over as contaminants into FACS-sorted repertoires. Subsequent booster samples again held most clones from primary vaccination (just under 98% CD4, about 90% CD8). Weaker overall, the secondary response nonetheless peaked faster (day 5 versus 15).

TCRdb passed the 5' RACE reads through MiXCR, listing each CDR3 protein once. The table shows more than 450,000 distinct CDR3 sequences, with roughly 22% occurring only once. CDR1 and CDR2 from the germline V gene are SGHTA and FQGNSA. Trimming cost V 2 bases and J 7 bases, with 15 bases left between them. The CDR3 has 15 residues. This clonotype showed up just a few times. Its antigen is undetermined. This material consisted of PBMCs, taken 20 to 25 days after the first yellow fever vaccination. The origin of this receptor is a man between 18 and 29 years old who received the YFV17D yellow fever vaccine. This chain connects TRBV7-2 to TRBJ2-1; D possibly corresponds to TRBD1 (6 bases). The CDR3 reads CASSLSFGGLNEQFF. DNA for the CDR3: TGTGCCAGCAGCTTAAGCTTTGGGGGCCTAAATGAGCAGTTCTTC.